This is a list of T cell receptor beta chains from one sample in a study of technical replicates of blood from several donors. Using immunoSEQ multiplex PCR, the repertoire was profiled, and TCRdb retains in-frame clones only, with some absent. The sample has fewer than 100,000 clones, around 97% seen once; the top ten hold 0.18%. The sequenced sample was T cells isolated from PBMCs. Receptor source: a human donor in good health. Each CDR3 is given with its conserved first and last residue.

len: 17; v_gene: TRBV19; j_gene: TRBJ2-2; CDR3aa: CASSIIWSAPKTGELFF
len: 16; v_gene: TRBV6-6; j_gene: TRBJ1-4; CDR3aa: CASTHGKGRGEEKLFF
len: 15; v_gene: TRBV7-8; j_gene: TRBJ1-2; CDR3aa: CASSMGQPQVYGHTF
len: 12; v_gene: TRBV30; j_gene: TRBJ1-1; CDR3aa: CAWRAGTAEAFF
len: 14; v_gene: TRBV5-1; j_gene: TRBJ2-1; CDR3aa: CASSFGLAGDEQFF
len: 16; v_gene: TRBV5-6; j_gene: TRBJ2-2; CDR3aa: CASSLTGGPGTGELFF
len: 12; v_gene: TRBV6-5; j_gene: TRBJ1-1; CDR3aa: CASSYMDSEAFF
len: 14; v_gene: TRBV19; j_gene: TRBJ2-1; CDR3aa: CASSLSGRATEQFF
len: 18; v_gene: TRBV7-6; j_gene: TRBJ2-7; CDR3aa: CASSLGPSGGGLLREQYF
len: 17; v_gene: TRBV28; j_gene: TRBJ1-5; CDR3aa: CAGGTGFLRTGNQPQHF
len: 14; v_gene: TRBV29-1; j_gene: TRBJ2-1; CDR3aa: CSVLDRRKANEQFF
len: 15; v_gene: TRBV29-1; j_gene: TRBJ1-1; CDR3aa: CSVENRGQGDTEAFF
len: 13; v_gene: TRBV19; j_gene: TRBJ2-2; CDR3aa: CASSIKGTGELFF
len: 16; v_gene: TRBV6-5; j_gene: TRBJ1-4; CDR3aa: CASSYSFQATNEKLFF
len: 15; v_gene: TRBV7-3; j_gene: TRBJ1-4; CDR3aa: CASSLMGGPDEKLFF
len: 15; v_gene: TRBV7-6; j_gene: TRBJ2-7; CDR3aa: CASSLYPGTGYEQYF
len: 16; v_gene: TRBV30; j_gene: TRBJ1-1; CDR3aa: CAYKPATGASPGEAFF
len: 13; v_gene: TRBV9; j_gene: TRBJ1-1; CDR3aa: CASSVTGNTEAFF
len: 14; v_gene: TRBV6-5; j_gene: TRBJ1-1; CDR3aa: CASSYSMGGAEAFF
len: 16; v_gene: TRBV7-8; j_gene: TRBJ1-5; CDR3aa: CASSRAIGGFAQPQHF
len: 15; v_gene: TRBV9; j_gene: TRBJ2-1; CDR3aa: CASGLAGGRYNEQFF
len: 16; v_gene: TRBV11-1; j_gene: TRBJ2-2; CDR3aa: CASSFSGGANTGELFF
len: 14; v_gene: TRBV5-4; j_gene: TRBJ2-5; CDR3aa: CASSLQDREQTQYF
len: 15; v_gene: TRBV7-8; j_gene: TRBJ2-3; CDR3aa: CASSLDLSSTDTQYF
len: 15; v_gene: TRBV4-1; j_gene: TRBJ2-7; CDR3aa: CASSQADGGADEQYF
len: 12; v_gene: TRBV6-1; j_gene: TRBJ1-1; CDR3aa: CASSVRDRGAFF
len: 18; v_gene: TRBV18; j_gene: TRBJ2-3; CDR3aa: CASSQNIGHVRNTDTQYF
len: 15; v_gene: TRBV12-5; j_gene: TRBJ1-6; CDR3aa: CASGPTVPGVTSLHF
len: 18; v_gene: TRBV15; j_gene: TRBJ1-5; CDR3aa: CATSRPGRAGRDIQPQHF
len: 11; v_gene: TRBV28; j_gene: TRBJ1-4; CDR3aa: CASTTTGKLFF
len: 16; v_gene: TRBV7-9; j_gene: TRBJ2-5; CDR3aa: CASSFLIGTGLETQYF
len: 11; v_gene: TRBV28; j_gene: TRBJ2-7; CDR3aa: CASSRREEQYF
len: 16; v_gene: TRBV5-1; j_gene: TRBJ2-5; CDR3aa: CASSLDVAGGMKTQYF
len: 14; v_gene: TRBV7-2; j_gene: TRBJ2-7; CDR3aa: CASSPIRDSYEQYF
len: 16; v_gene: TRBV29-1; j_gene: TRBJ2-1; CDR3aa: CSVGLAGGRAYNEQFF
len: 14; v_gene: TRBV19; j_gene: TRBJ2-7; CDR3aa: CASSPTGGPYEQYF
len: 16; v_gene: TRBV19; j_gene: TRBJ2-1; CDR3aa: CASSLKTSGRTNEQFF